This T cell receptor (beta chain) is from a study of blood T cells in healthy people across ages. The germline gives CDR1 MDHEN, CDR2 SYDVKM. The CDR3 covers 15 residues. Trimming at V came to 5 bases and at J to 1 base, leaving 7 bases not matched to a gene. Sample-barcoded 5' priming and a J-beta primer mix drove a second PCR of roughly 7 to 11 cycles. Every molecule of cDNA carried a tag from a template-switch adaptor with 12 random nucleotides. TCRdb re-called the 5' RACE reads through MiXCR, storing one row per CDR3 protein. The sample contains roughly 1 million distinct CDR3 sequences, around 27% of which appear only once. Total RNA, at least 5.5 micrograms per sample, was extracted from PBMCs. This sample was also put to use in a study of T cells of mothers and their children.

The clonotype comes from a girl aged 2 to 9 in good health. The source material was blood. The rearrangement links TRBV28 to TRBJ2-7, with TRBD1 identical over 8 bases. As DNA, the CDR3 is TGTGCCAGCAGTCCCTTGGACAGGGATTCCTACGAGCAGTACTTC. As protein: CASSPLDRDSYEQYF. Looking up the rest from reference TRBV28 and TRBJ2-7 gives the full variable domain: DVKVTQSSRYLVKRTGEKVFLECVQDMDHENMFWYRQDPGLGLRLIYFSYDVKMKEKGDIPEGYSVSREKKERFSLILESASTNQTSMYLCASSPLDRDSYEQYFGPGTRLTVT.